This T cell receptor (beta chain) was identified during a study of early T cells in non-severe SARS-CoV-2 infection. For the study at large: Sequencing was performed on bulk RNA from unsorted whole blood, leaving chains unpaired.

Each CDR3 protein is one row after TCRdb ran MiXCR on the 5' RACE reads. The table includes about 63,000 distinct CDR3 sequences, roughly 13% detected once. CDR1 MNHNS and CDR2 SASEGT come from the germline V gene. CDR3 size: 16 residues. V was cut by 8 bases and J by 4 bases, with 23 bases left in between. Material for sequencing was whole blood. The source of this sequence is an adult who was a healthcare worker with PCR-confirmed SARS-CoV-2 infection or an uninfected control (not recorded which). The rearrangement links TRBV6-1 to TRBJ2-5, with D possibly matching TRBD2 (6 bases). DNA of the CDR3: TGTGCCAGCCGACCCAGGAGGGGCACTCCGAGAGAGACCCAGTACTTC. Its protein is CASRPRRGTPRETQYF.